The 23 T cell receptor beta chains below were found in one sample sequenced in a study of tumor and adjacent non-tumor tissue in lung cancer. No cell sorting was done before RNA was extracted from the tissue. TCRbeta libraries were built with three rounds of nested PCR, modified from ARM-PCR. TCRdb re-called the multiplex PCR reads with MiXCR, one entry per CDR3 protein. In the table there are 100,000 to 120,000 distinct CDR3 sequences, 84% of which are singletons. The sequenced sample was lung tumor tissue. The receptors were gathered from a man in his 70s with non-small cell lung cancer.

About this clonotype itself: The junction differs from germline at one of its ends, possibly a read error. The V gene is TRBV28, the J gene TRBJ1-2; D remains unclear. CDR3 length: 16 residues. Germline assignment: CDR1 MDHEN and CDR2 SYDVKM. This chain's CDR3 is CANSSTSLLGRDGYTF. CDR3 bases: TGTGCCAACAGTTCCACCAGTCTTCTCGGTCGGGATGGTTACACCTTC.

The CDR3 is CASSLRGDNEQFF. In DNA form, the CDR3 reads TGTGCCAGCAGCTTGCGCGGCGACAATGAGCAGTTCTTC. The chain is built from TRBV11-3 and TRBJ2-1; the D is unclear. The germline V gene encodes CDR1 SGHNT and CDR2 YENEEA. V lost 3 bases and J lost 5, with 8 bases in between. The CDR3 is made up of 13 amino acids.

With regard to this clonotype: Germline is not matched at one junction end, which may reflect a read error. The V call is TRBV28, the J call TRBJ2-7, with D perhaps assigned TRBD1 or TRBD2 (6 bases each). Germline CDR1 MDHEN, CDR2 SYDVKM. There are 17 residues in the CDR3. The CDR3 DNA follows: TGTGACAGCAGTTTAAGGGGGGTCCTCAAGACATCCTACGAACAGTACTTC. Translation: CDSSLRGVLKTSYEQYF.

This clonotype was detected a few times. Since a much larger clone is just one base distant, this may be a read error. V usage is TRBV28 and J usage is TRBJ2-1, with D uncertain. Germline V gives CDR1 MDHEN, CDR2 SYDVKM. This CDR3 is built from 15 residues. CDR3 sequence: CASSLPLSSYNGQFF. In DNA form, the CDR3 reads TGTGCCAGCAGTTTACCTCTGAGCTCCTACAATGGGCAGTTCTTC. Based on the CDR3 plus reference TRBV28 and TRBJ2-1, the full variable domain is DVKVTQSSRYLVKRTGEKVFLECVQDMDHENMFWYRQDPGLGLRLIYFSYDVKMKEKGDIPEGYSVSREKKERFSLILESASTNQTSMYLCASSLPLSSYNGQFFGPGTRLTVL.

In the case of this clonotype: Germline and junction disagree at one end, which may indicate a read error. This sequence joins TRBV13 and TRBJ2-3; D not certain. Germline V CDR1 and CDR2: PRHDT, FYEKMQ (reference sequence). There are 15 residues in the CDR3. The CDR3 sequence: CASSPIPDLANTQYF. The DNA for the CDR3 is TGTGCCAGCAGCCCAATCCCGGACCTCGCGAATACGCAATATTTT.

About this clonotype itself: One end of the junction varies from germline; a read error may be responsible. The chain links TRBV4-3 to TRBJ1-2, with a weak D call TRBD1 (6 bases). The CDR3 spans 17 residues. In germline, CDR1 is LGHNA, CDR2 YSLEER. The CDR3 reads CASGQDRRPYFNYGYAF. The CDR3 coding sequence is TGCGCCAGCGGCCAAGACAGGCGACCTTACTTCAACTATGGCTACGCCTTC.

The J gene is TRBJ2-1, the V gene TRBV28; 9 nucleotides agree with TRBD1. The germline V gene encodes CDR1 MDHEN and CDR2 SYDVKM. Germline trimming cut 7 bases from V and 13 bases from J; bases unmatched to any gene: 11. The CDR3 has 13 residues. The CDR3 DNA reads as TGTGCCAGCATCCGGGACAGGGCGGTTGATCAGTTCTTC. Protein product: CASIRDRAVDQFF.

On this clonotype: One junction end disagrees with the germline gene, perhaps due to a read error. The chain joins TRBV11-1 to TRBJ2-5; no definite D call. The CDR3 loop spans 15 amino acids. The germline CDR1 and CDR2 sequences are SGHAT and FQDESV (reference sequence). CDR3 in amino acids: CAGSLCRSNQETQYF. For the CDR3, the DNA is TGTGCCGGCAGCCTATGTAGGAGTAATCAAGAGACCCAGTACTTC. Together with reference TRBV11-1 and TRBJ2-5, the CDR3 gives the full variable domain: EAEVAQSPRYKITEKSQAVAFWCDPISGHATLYWYRQILGQGPELLVQFQDESVVDDSQLPKDRFSAERLKGVDSTLKIQPAELGDSAMYLCAGSLCRSNQETQYFGPGTRLLVL.

The sample holds one count of this clonotype. J is TRBJ2-5 and V is TRBV20-1, with D tentatively TRBD2 (6 bases). Trimming removed 3 bases from V and 5 bases from J, with 16 bases in between. The length of the CDR3 is 14 residues. Germline lookup yields CDR1 DFQATT and CDR2 SNEGSKA (reference sequence). The CDR3 here is CSASQVGGGETQYF. The CDR3 bases are TGCAGTGCTAGTCAAGTGGGAGGCGGGGAGACCCAGTACTTC.

A remark on this clonotype: The junction departs from the called germline gene at one end, perhaps through a read error. The chain recombines TRBV24-1 with TRBJ1-1; D is ambiguous. CDR1 is KGHDR and CDR2 is SFDVKD in the germline V gene. The CDR3 is 16 amino acids. The CDR3 nucleotides read TGTGCCACCAGTGAAGTTTCAGAGCCCATGAACACTGAAGCTTCCTTT. Protein: CATSEVSEPMNTEASF.

In the case of this clonotype: A junction end diverges from the germline sequence, so it may reflect a read error. V and J are TRBV20-1 and TRBJ2-5, with D possibly called TRBD1 or TRBD2 (5 bases each). The CDR3 runs 13 residues. Looked up from germline, CDR1 is DFQATT and CDR2 is SNEGSKA (reference sequence). Here the CDR3 DNA reads TGCAGTGGATCGGGGACCCGACAAGAGATCCAGTACTTC. This encodes CSGSGTRQEIQYF.

Turning to this clonotype: Relative to the germline gene, one junction end is altered; a read error may explain this. This rearrangement joins TRBV5-1 to TRBJ2-1; TRBD2 agrees at 8 bases. CDR1 is SGHRS, CDR2 YFSETQ, per germline. The CDR3 extends over 15 amino acids. Here the CDR3 reads CASILTAGGSNEQFF. The CDR3 nucleotides are TGCGCCAGCATCTTGACGGCGGGAGGATCTAATGAGCAGTTCTTC.

The V gene is TRBV11-1, the J gene TRBJ2-1; a weak D match, TRBD2 (6 bases). The length of the CDR3 is 14 residues. Germline loops: CDR1 SGHAT, CDR2 FQDESV (reference sequence). Between the trimmed V and J ends, which lost 9 bases and 12 bases, there was a span of 24 bases. The CDR3 DNA follows: TGTGCCAGAAGCCAACAACCGGCGGGACGTGCGCAGTTCTTC. It translates to CARSQQPAGRAQFF.

As concerns this clonotype: The junction and the germline gene differ at one end; a read error may be behind it. The CDR3 is CSAWGTKPKQYF. In DNA, the CDR3 is TGCAGCGCCTGGGGGACGAAGCCCAAGCAATACTTC. The chain has TRBV29-1 and TRBJ2-7, with D possibly called TRBD1 or TRBD2 (5 bases each). Germline values: CDR1 SQVTM, CDR2 ANQGSEA. CDR3 length: 12 amino acids.

Worth noting for this clonotype: A junction end diverges from the germline sequence, so it may reflect a read error. The chain recombines TRBV12-3 or TRBV12-4 with TRBJ2-5, with 10 nucleotides matching TRBD2. This CDR3 is built from 20 residues. The CDR3 protein is CAIRKSDHPTSGPPQETQYF. The CDR3 DNA is TGTGCCATCAGAAAAAGCGACCACCCGACTAGCGGGCCTCCCCAGGAGACTCAGTACTTC.

To note about this clonotype: An end of the junction does not agree with germline; a read error may underlie this. This CDR3 is CCVGRGQGAYEQFF. CDR3 coding DNA: TGCTGCGTAGGGAGAGGACAGGGGGCCTATGAGCAGTTCTTC. The chain combines TRBV29-1 with TRBJ2-1; 11 bases fit TRBD1. Germline V CDR1 and CDR2: SQVTM, ANQGSEA. This CDR3 contains 14 residues.

For this clonotype: One junction end disagrees with the germline gene, perhaps due to a read error. The chain links TRBV5-4 to TRBJ2-3, with TRBD1 identical over 8 bases. Germline V gene sequence: CDR1 SGHNT, CDR2 YYREEE (reference sequence). This CDR3 has 18 residues. CDR3 amino acids: CSSSSGTGPQVRTDTQYF. For the CDR3, the DNA is TGTTCCAGCAGCTCGGGGACAGGTCCCCAGGTTCGCACAGATACGCAGTACTTT.

Regarding this clonotype: Germline and junction disagree at one end, which may indicate a read error. The genes are TRBV6-1 and TRBJ2-2; TRBD2 might be the D (7 bases). The CDR3 loop spans 15 amino acids. Germline V lookup: CDR1 MNHNS, CDR2 SASEGT. The CDR3 nucleotides read TGTGCCAGCAGCTTAGGGGGGGCGTACATCGGGGAGCCGTTTTTT. Amino acid sequence: CASSLGGAYIGEPFF.

Of note for this clonotype: The missing conserved phenylalanine or tryptophan at the end of this CDR3 makes a read error likely. The gene calls are TRBV5-4 and TRBJ2-6, with TRBD1 matching over 7 bases. Germline V gene data show CDR1 as SGHNT and CDR2 as YYREEE (reference sequence). The length of the CDR3 is 17 residues. The CDR3 protein is CAGSFQGEHSGANVLTS. DNA of the CDR3: TGTGCCGGCAGTTTTCAGGGGGAGCACTCTGGGGCCAACGTCCTGACTTCC.

As to this clonotype: Sequence at one end of the junction differs from germline and may be a read error. V gene TRBV6-2 or TRBV6-3 combines with J gene TRBJ2-7; D may be TRBD2 (5 bases). The CDR3 is 14 residues long. CDR1 and CDR2 from the germline V gene are MNHEY and SVGEGT. The CDR3 loop is CASQLAVVTYEQYF. In nucleotides, the CDR3 is TGTGCCAGCCAGCTAGCAGTAGTAACCTACGAGCAATACTTC.

Concerning this clonotype itself: The CDR3 does not end in the conserved phenylalanine or tryptophan, so this is likely a read error. It is unclear where the CDR3 begins or ends on the DNA, so no DNA is shown, and the CDR3 is as TCRdb lists it. The rearrangement links TRBV5-1 to TRBJ2-1; the listed D gene, TRBD2, was not tested against the DNA. Germline lookup yields CDR1 SGHRS and CDR2 YFSETQ. The CDR3 numbers 16 amino acids, ends counted. The CDR3 sequence: CASSSKPGLDYNEQLI.

The chain employs TRBV6-2 or TRBV6-3 and TRBJ2-3, with D possibly being TRBD2 (5 bases). Germline V lookup: CDR1 MNHEY, CDR2 SVGEGT. Trimming removed 2 bases from V and 11 bases from J, with 20 bases in between. The CDR3 sequence is 15 residues long. The CDR3 DNA is TGTGCCAGCAGTTACGCTAGTGGGAGTTGGATTATGCAGTATTTT. This encodes CASSYASGSWIMQYF.

As concerns this clonotype: An end of the junction does not agree with germline; a read error may underlie this. V is TRBV6-1 and J is TRBJ1-1; D uncertain. The germline V gene has CDR1 MNHNS and CDR2 SASEGT. The CDR3 extends over 15 amino acids. The CDR3 is CASSERRNLHTESFF. The CDR3 nucleotides read TGTGCCAGCAGTGAGCGAAGGAACTTGCACACTGAATCTTTCTTT.